This TCR beta chain derives from a study of shared clonotypes between healthy human individuals. Study results and caveats: Some clonotypes were shared by all four sorted-subset donors, while others were not shared. The non-shared ones had lower generation probabilities than the shared ones.

The material for each subset, its genomic DNA, was split evenly across several immunoSEQ plates. In the authors' workflow: Filtering differed because ImmunoSEQ produced junction-only sequences that carried no quality scores. Sequencing used immunoSEQ multiplex PCR; TCRdb keeps in-frame clones, though not all of them. The D gene and trimming were derived from the DNA, and the V and J assignments and clone size from that table. The sample has fewer than 2.5 million clones, 80% to 95% seen once. In regard to this clone: What it binds is not known.

Trimming stripped 0 bases from V and 6 bases from J, with 17 bases between. CDR1 is SGHDN, CDR2 FVKESK, per germline. The CDR3 loop spans 16 amino acids. What was sequenced was naive CD4+ T cells from PBMCs. Noted subset: CD45RA+ positively selected. The clonotype originates from a man between 18 and 29 years old in good health. Some clones in this sample may be carry-over from other donors' samples. This chain links TRBV14 with TRBJ1-2, with a weak D call TRBD1 (5 bases). The CDR3 loop reads CASSQDPGRPLHGYTF. In nucleotides, the CDR3 is TGTGCCAGCAGCCAAGATCCGGGACGGCCGCTGCATGGCTACACCTTC.